The TCR beta chain under discussion was sequenced for a study of identical twins. Study results and limitations: Carriage of fewer insertions was seen in abundant cord blood beta clonotypes, whereas memory repertoires showed none. Analyses of zero insertions could be partly confounded by invariant MAIT and iNKT cells.

CDR3 length: 13 amino acids. V trimming: 5 bases; J trimming: 4 bases; junction bases outside the gene matches: 8. Germline CDR1 reads SQVTM; CDR2 reads ANQGSEA. Unique molecular identifiers were present on the cDNA, which also gained a universal primer site by template switching. TCRdb fed the 5' RACE reads into MiXCR, producing one record per CDR3 protein. This table has about 1.7 million distinct CDR3 sequences, around a third appearing once. This clonotype showed up many times. The antigen remains unidentified. The chain links TRBV29-1 to TRBJ2-7; TRBD1 matches 7 bases. The sample consisted of cord blood. The receptor was derived from a newborn girl in good health. DNA of the CDR3: TGCAGCGTTCGGGACAGCGTCCTATACGAGCAGTACTTC. This gives the protein CSVRDSVLYEQYF.